This T cell receptor beta chain emerged from a study of shared T cell receptors in the human thymus. CDR3 size: 17 residues. The ends lost 4 bases at V and 4 bases at J; junction bases unmatched: 14. Germline CDR1 and CDR2: SEHNR and FQNEAQ (reference sequence). Clones were sequenced by immunoSEQ multiplex PCR, and TCRdb holds only the in-frame ones, with some missing. The table shows approximately 730,000 clones, with over 75% occurring only once. This sample also appeared in a second study, on human thymus T cells. That paper notes: An apparent bias in V and J gene usage was seen in thymic and blood repertoires.

The sample comprised thymocytes. The chain combines TRBV7-9 with TRBJ1-1; 8 bases match TRBD1. The sequence came from a girl under three years old with a congenital heart defect. The CDR3 DNA is TGTGCCAGCAGCTATATAAAGGACAGGGTGCATCTCACTGAAGCTTTCTTT. The encoded protein is CASSYIKDRVHLTEAFF.